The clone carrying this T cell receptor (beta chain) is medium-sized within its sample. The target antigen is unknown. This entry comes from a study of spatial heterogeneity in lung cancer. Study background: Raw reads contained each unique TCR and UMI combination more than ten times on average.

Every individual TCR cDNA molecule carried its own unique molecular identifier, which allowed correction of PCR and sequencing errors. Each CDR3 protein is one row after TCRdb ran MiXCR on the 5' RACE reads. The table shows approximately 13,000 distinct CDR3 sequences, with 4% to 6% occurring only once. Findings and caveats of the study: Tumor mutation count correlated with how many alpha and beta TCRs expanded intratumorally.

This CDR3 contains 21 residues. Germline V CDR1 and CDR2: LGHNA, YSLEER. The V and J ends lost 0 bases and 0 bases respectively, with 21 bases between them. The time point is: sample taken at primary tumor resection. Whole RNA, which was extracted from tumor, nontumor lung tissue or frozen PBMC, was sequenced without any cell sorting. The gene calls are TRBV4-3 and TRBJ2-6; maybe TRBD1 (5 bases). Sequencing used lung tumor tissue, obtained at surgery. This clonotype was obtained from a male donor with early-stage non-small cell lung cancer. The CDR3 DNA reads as TGCGCCAGCAGCCAAGATTTTGGAACCGACAGCCTCTTCTCTGGGGCCAACGTCCTGACTTTC. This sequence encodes CASSQDFGTDSLFSGANVLTF.